This T cell receptor (beta chain) was profiled in a study of CXCR3-negative and CXCR3-positive naive CD8 T cells. Study-wide results and limits: CXCR3-negative naive cells had less hydrophobic TRB CDR3s than did CXCR3-positive naive cells. Upon cryopreservation, CXCR3 expression partially decreased, and most assays used fresh PBMCs.

With respect to this clonotype: Its matching antigen is unknown.

The authors prepared UMI-labeled TRB cDNA libraries by 5' RACE. TCRdb re-called the 5' RACE reads; one entry per CDR3 protein, DNA not given. The sample's table shows roughly 86,000 distinct CDR3 sequences. The study sorted every CD8+ T cell subset in triplicate at hundreds of thousands of cells each. Germline loops: CDR1 SQVTM, CDR2 ANQGSEA. The CDR3 extends over 11 amino acids. The clonotype was recovered from a human donor in good health. Some clones in this sample may be carry-over from other donors' samples. Specimen: naive CXCR3- CD8+ T cells from blood. Subset denoted: CD45RO-CCR7+CD27+CD95- naive CD8+ T cells lacking CXCR3 (TNR3-). The rearrangement uses TRBV29-1 and TRBJ2-1. The CDR3 sequence: CSVEENNEQFF.